These 2 T cell receptor beta chains originate from one sample sequenced in a study of T cell responses to AZD1222 COVID-19 vaccine. TCRdb's copy holds only in-frame clones and misses some; the assay was immunoSEQ multiplex PCR. The table has about 190,000 clones, 85% to 95% seen once. Sequenced here: peripheral blood, sampled on day 0 of AZD1222 vaccination. The receptors were sampled from an adult in good health.

The rearrangement uses TRBV5-6 and TRBJ1-2; TRBD1 might be the D (5 bases). V lost 6 bases, J lost 7 bases, and 19 bases lay in between. Looked up from germline, CDR1 is SGHDT and CDR2 is YYEEEE. CDR3 length equals 14 residues. The CDR3 coding sequence is TGTGCCAGCACGATTCTTAGGGGAGAACCTGGCTACACCTTC. Encoded protein: CASTILRGEPGYTF.

The chain combines TRBV15 with TRBJ1-1; possible D gene TRBD1, 6 bases. The CDR3 sequence is 15 residues long. Between the trimmed V and J ends, which lost 1 base and 4 bases, there was a span of 13 bases. Germline CDR1 LNHNV, CDR2 YYDKDF (reference sequence). In nucleotides, the CDR3 is TGTGCCACCAGCAGAGGAGGGGGGTCGAGCACTGAAGCTTTCTTT. Residues: CATSRGGGSSTEAFF.